The rows below give T cell receptor beta chains drawn from one sample of a study of blood T cells in healthy people across ages. TCRdb redid the calling of the 5' RACE reads with MiXCR, one entry per CDR3 protein. The sample holds about a million distinct CDR3 sequences; 35% to 40% are singletons and the top ten take around 13%. The sequencing input was blood. All receptors derive from a man younger than 30 in good health. Each CDR3 is given with its conserved first and last residue. The order of the fields is V gene, J gene, clone size, D gene, CDR3 DNA, CDR3 protein. A D gene is named only where the DNA matches it firmly. Size is omitted from some rows. Given values are once, few, many or a class for expanded clones.

v_call: TRBV25-1; j_call: TRBJ1-2; clone_size: few; d_call: NA; cdr3_nt: TGTGCCAGCAGTCATGGCGGGAGCGGCTACACCTTC; cdr3_aa: CASSHGGSGYTF
v_call: TRBV3-1; j_call: TRBJ2-3; clone_size: NA; d_call: NA; cdr3_nt: TGTGCCGGCAGATTCGGACAGGGAGGGACAGATACGCAGTATTTT; cdr3_aa: CAGRFGQGGTDTQYF
v_call: TRBV4-1; j_call: TRBJ2-3; clone_size: few; d_call: NA; cdr3_nt: TGCGCCAGCAGCCAGGTGGGCGGAAGCACAGATACGCAGTATTTT; cdr3_aa: CASSQVGGSTDTQYF
v_call: TRBV18; j_call: TRBJ2-5; clone_size: NA; d_call: NA; cdr3_nt: TGTGCCAGCTCACCGGCCGCTCTCCAAGAGACCCAGTACTTC; cdr3_aa: CASSPAALQETQYF
v_call: TRBV29-1; j_call: TRBJ2-7; clone_size: NA; d_call: TRBD2; cdr3_nt: TGCAGCGTTGAAGGTCATAGGCTAGCGGGTCGCTACGAGCAGTACTTC; cdr3_aa: CSVEGHRLAGRYEQYF
v_call: TRBV27; j_call: TRBJ2-1; clone_size: few; d_call: NA; cdr3_nt: TGTGCCAGCAGTCCAGACACAGGGCTACGATCCTACAATGAGCAGTTCTTC; cdr3_aa: CASSPDTGLRSYNEQFF
v_call: TRBV7-2; j_call: TRBJ1-4; clone_size: NA; d_call: NA; cdr3_nt: TGTGCCAGCAGCTCCCTCCGTGGAGGCCGGGGCGAAAAACTGTTTTTT; cdr3_aa: CASSSLRGGRGEKLFF
v_call: TRBV2; j_call: TRBJ1-6; clone_size: NA; d_call: NA; cdr3_nt: TGTGCCAGCAGTGACGGACTTTATAATTCACCCCTCCACTTT; cdr3_aa: CASSDGLYNSPLHF
v_call: TRBV5-4; j_call: TRBJ1-1; clone_size: few; d_call: NA; cdr3_nt: TGTGCCAGCAGCTTGGAGTTGGAGGGGCAGAACACTGAAGCTTTCTTT; cdr3_aa: CASSLELEGQNTEAFF
v_call: TRBV4-3; j_call: TRBJ2-7; clone_size: NA; d_call: NA; cdr3_nt: TGCGCCAGCAGCCAAGTTCGCTCCTACGAGCAGTACTTC; cdr3_aa: CASSQVRSYEQYF
v_call: TRBV19; j_call: TRBJ1-2; clone_size: many; d_call: NA; cdr3_nt: TGTGCCAGTACAAGACCGGACAGCAACTATGGCTACACCTTC; cdr3_aa: CASTRPDSNYGYTF
v_call: TRBV4-3; j_call: TRBJ1-1; clone_size: few; d_call: NA; cdr3_nt: TGCGCCAGCAGGTTGGGGGTGGGTGACACTGAAGCTTTCTTT; cdr3_aa: CASRLGVGDTEAFF
v_call: TRBV6-6; j_call: TRBJ1-5; clone_size: NA; d_call: NA; cdr3_nt: TGTGCCAGCAGTTGGGCGCAGGCAGTAAATCAGCCCCAGCATTTT; cdr3_aa: CASSWAQAVNQPQHF
v_call: TRBV6-2/TRBV6-3; j_call: TRBJ1-2; clone_size: NA; d_call: NA; cdr3_nt: TGTGCCAGCAGTGCGGATGGGGGTTACTCCTATGGCTACACCTTC; cdr3_aa: CASSADGGYSYGYTF
v_call: TRBV12-5; j_call: TRBJ2-7; clone_size: once; d_call: TRBD2; cdr3_nt: TGTGCTAGTGGTTTGGTATCGGCTAGCGGGGGCTACAATGAGCAGTACTTC; cdr3_aa: CASGLVSASGGYNEQYF
v_call: TRBV5-1; j_call: TRBJ1-4; clone_size: NA; d_call: NA; cdr3_nt: TGCGCCAGCAGCCCCGGACGGTTCTATGAAAAACTGTTTTTT; cdr3_aa: CASSPGRFYEKLFF
v_call: TRBV29-1; j_call: TRBJ1-2; clone_size: few; d_call: NA; cdr3_nt: TGCAGCGTTGATACAGTACGGAGTGGCTACACCTTC; cdr3_aa: CSVDTVRSGYTF
v_call: TRBV5-6; j_call: TRBJ1-1; clone_size: few; d_call: NA; cdr3_nt: TGTGCCAGCAGCTGGGGACACTCTAACACTGAAGCTTTCTTT; cdr3_aa: CASSWGHSNTEAFF